This T cell receptor (beta chain) is drawn from a study of shared clonotypes between healthy human individuals. The donors, healthy adults who were HIV-negative, had experienced no recent acute infections or vaccinations. Assay: immunoSEQ multiplex PCR; the TCRdb copy retains only in-frame clones and omits some. The table shows about 1.1 million clones, with around three quarters occurring only once. CDR3 size: 15 residues. V was shortened by 2 bases and J by 1 base, with 9 bases between the two germline ends. From germline, CDR1 is SGDLS and CDR2 YYNGEE. Study conclusions and caveats: Rarefaction exposed incomplete sorted-subset sequencing despite large depth. Naive subsets generally had larger estimated richness than memory subsets. The study found lower generation probabilities in non-shared clonotypes than in those shared by all four donors.

With regard to this clone: What it binds is not known.

V gene TRBV9 combines with J gene TRBJ2-2; D perhaps matches TRBD1 (5 bases). The sequence was collected from a man between 18 and 35 years old in good health. Some clones in this sample may be carry-over from other donors' samples. Sequenced sample: memory CD4+ T cells from PBMCs. Noted subset: CD45RA-negative fraction. The CDR3 region has the DNA TGTGCCAGCAGCGTTCAGGGTCAGAACACCGGGGAGCTGTTTTTT. Translation: CASSVQGQNTGELFF. Combining the CDR3 with reference TRBV9 and TRBJ2-2 gives the whole variable domain DSGVTQTPKHLITATGQRVTLRCSPRSGDLSVYWYQQSLDQGLQFLIQYYNGEERAKGNILERFSAQQFPDLHSELNLSSLELGDSALYFCASSVQGQNTGELFFGEGSRLTVL.